These 16 T cell receptor beta chains share one sample of origin, sequenced in a study of blood T cell repertoires in COVID-19 (TCRdb year 2020). Library preparation used the immunoSEQ multiplex PCR assay. What TCRdb holds here is the immuneACCESS table cut down to in-frame rearrangements. Part of the clones is not present; checked against another copy, under half of the missing clones reflect an unresolved V gene, and the others are unexplained. For this sample the table gives some 260,000 clones, of which about 80% were detected only once. The ten largest make up 2.5% to 4% of the sample. Material: peripheral blood. The receptors were sampled from a woman of 80 years or more with acute or convalescent COVID-19.

This chain links TRBV12-3 or TRBV12-4 with TRBJ1-4, with TRBD1 identical over 7 bases. With 7 bases clipped from V and 7 bases from J, the junction kept 6 bases outside the gene matches. The CDR3 runs 13 residues. The CDR3: CASKKGAFEKLFF. In DNA, the CDR3 is TGTGCCAGCAAAAAGGGGGCTTTTGAAAAACTGTTTTTT.

This chain uses TRBV24-1 with TRBJ2-1, with TRBD2 matching 8 bases. This CDR3 region has 13 residues. Germline assignment: CDR1 KGHDR and CDR2 SFDVKD. J gave up 1 base and V 10 bases, and 2 bases lay outside the gene matches. The DNA of the CDR3 is TGTGCCACTTCGGGGGGGTCCTACAATGAGCAGTTCTTC. Encoded protein: CATSGGSYNEQFF.

Here the CDR3 reads CASSPGMSNQPQHF. CDR3 bases: TGTGCCAGCTCACCCGGGATGAGCAATCAGCCCCAGCATTTT. The chain carries TRBV18 and TRBJ1-5; no reliable D call. From germline, CDR1 is KGHSH and CDR2 LQKENI. V lost 3 bases, J lost 1 base, and 7 bases lay in between. The CDR3 extends over 14 amino acids.

This chain uses TRBV7-9 with TRBJ2-1, with TRBD2 as a possible D gene (6 bases). Trimming removed 5 bases at V and 0 bases at J, with 11 bases between. Per germline, CDR1 SEHNR and CDR2 FQNEAQ (reference sequence). There are 15 residues in the CDR3. The DNA for the CDR3 is TGTGCCAGCAGCCGGGCGGGGAGCTCCTACAATGAGCAGTTCTTC. This translates into CASSRAGSSYNEQFF.

The chain links TRBV7-9 to TRBJ2-7, with TRBD1 matching 10 bases. CDR1 and CDR2 from the germline V gene are SEHNR and FQNEAQ (reference sequence). The CDR3 runs 15 residues. V gave up 0 bases and J gave up 4 bases; unmatched junction bases: 3. CDR3 bases: TGTGCCAGCAGCTTAGCGGGACAGGGGAAGTACGAGCAGTACTTC. This codes for CASSLAGQGKYEQYF.

The gene calls are TRBV5-1 and TRBJ1-2; 7 bases align to TRBD1. Trimming removed 0 bases from V and 6 bases from J; junction bases left unmatched: 5. The germline gives CDR1 SGHRS, CDR2 YFSETQ. This CDR3 contains 14 residues. CDR3 residues: CASSLGQGEDGYTF. Written as DNA, the CDR3 is TGCGCCAGCAGCTTGGGACAGGGAGAGGATGGCTACACCTTC.

This clone showed up just a few times. In DNA, the CDR3 is TGTGCCAGCAGCCTAAACGGGGGTAGCGATGAGCAGTTCTTC. It specifies CASSLNGGSDEQFF. This chain uses TRBV3-1 (or the pseudogene TRBV3-2) with TRBJ2-1; TRBD2 might be the D (6 bases). V lost 4 bases to trimming and J lost 8 bases, with 15 bases between them. Per germline, CDR1 LGHDT and CDR2 YNNKEL (reference sequence). The CDR3 runs 14 residues.

The chain carries TRBV18 and TRBJ2-7, with D perhaps TRBD1 (5 bases). Germline lookup yields CDR1 KGHSH and CDR2 LQKENI. This CDR3 has 16 residues. V shed 3 bases and J shed 0 bases, with 15 bases lying between them. The CDR3 sequence: CASSPQGRVNSYEQYF. The CDR3 nucleotides read TGTGCCAGCTCACCCCAGGGAAGGGTAAACTCCTACGAGCAGTACTTC.

This rearrangement joins TRBV28 to TRBJ2-7, with D possibly being TRBD1 (6 bases). The V gene lost 3 bases and the J gene lost 2 bases, with 17 bases spanning the gap. This CDR3 is built from 16 residues. Looked up from germline, CDR1 is MDHEN and CDR2 is SYDVKM. CDR3 in DNA: TGTGCCAGCAGTTTCAGTCGTTTAGGGGGAACCTACGAGCAGTACTTC. Translation: CASSFSRLGGTYEQYF.

V is TRBV6-5 and J is TRBJ1-6; D possibly corresponds to TRBD1 (5 bases). The CDR3 loop spans 13 amino acids. Deletions cut 8 bases from V and 3 bases from J, with 8 bases between. Germline CDR1 is MNHEY and CDR2 is SVGAGI. CDR3 loop: CASATDYNSPLHF. In DNA, the CDR3 is TGTGCCAGCGCGACAGACTATAATTCACCCCTCCACTTT.

V and J are TRBV5-5 and TRBJ2-2; TRBD1 agrees at 9 bases. Germline CDR1 reads SGHKS; CDR2 reads YYEKEE (reference sequence). The CDR3 loop spans 16 amino acids. Trimming at V came to 4 bases and at J to 3 bases, leaving 7 bases not matched to a gene. CDR3 nucleotide sequence: TGTGCCAGCAGCCGGAGACAGGGGGTAGACACCGGGGAGCTGTTTTTT. Its translation: CASSRRQGVDTGELFF.

This clone was counted a few times. The rearrangement uses TRBV18 and TRBJ1-1, with TRBD1 matching over 10 bases. The CDR3 sequence is 16 residues long. The germline gives CDR1 KGHSH, CDR2 LQKENI. The trim removed 2 bases at V and 6 bases at J, leaving 9 bases unmatched. CDR3 nucleotides: TGTGCCAGCTCACCATTAGCCGGACAGGGGGGCCCTGAAGCTTTCTTT. Protein product: CASSPLAGQGGPEAFF.

This clone has only a few counts. The chain combines TRBV18 with TRBJ1-6, with D possibly matching TRBD1 (6 bases). This CDR3 has 15 residues. V lost 6 bases to trimming and J lost 11 bases, with 20 bases between them. Germline V CDR1 and CDR2: KGHSH, LQKENI. In DNA form, the CDR3 reads TGTGCCAGCTCCGTCATACAGGAAGGGGGGGCACCCCTCCACTTT. Residues: CASSVIQEGGAPLHF. Full variable domain (missing parts from reference TRBV18 and TRBJ1-6): NAGVMQNPRHLVRRRGQEARLRCSPMKGHSHVYWYRQLPEEGLKFMVYLQKENIIDESGMPKERFSAEFPKEGPSILRIQQVVRGDSAAYFCASSVIQEGGAPLHFGNGTRLTVT.

This clone appeared many times. The rearrangement joins TRBV19 to TRBJ1-5, with TRBD1 matching 7 bases. The junction had 7 bases not matched to a gene; V was cut back by 6 bases and J by 2 bases. This CDR3 is built from 15 residues. From germline, CDR1 is LNHDA and CDR2 SQIVND (reference sequence). CDR3 bases: TGTGCCAGTAGATCTACAGGGGTACGCAATCAGCCCCAGCATTTT. It is translated as CASRSTGVRNQPQHF.

The chain joins TRBV19 to TRBJ1-2, with unresolved D. The V end was cut by 6 bases, the J end by 8 bases, with 19 bases between. Germline V gene sequence: CDR1 LNHDA, CDR2 SQIVND (reference sequence). CDR3 length equals 14 residues. The DNA for the CDR3 is TGTGCCAGTAGAGACGCCGGAGCGGTTGGGGGCTACACCTTC. This translates into CASRDAGAVGGYTF.

The V and J genes are TRBV6-2 or TRBV6-3 and TRBJ1-5; D is ambiguous. Germline CDR1 MNHEY, CDR2 SVGEGT. The CDR3 extends over 14 amino acids. With 2 bases removed from V and 6 bases from J, the gap between germline ends came to 11 bases. In DNA form, the CDR3 reads TGTGCCAGCAGTTACGGAGGGAAAGGTCAGCCCCAGCATTTT. Its translation: CASSYGGKGQPQHF.